The 25 T cell receptor beta chains listed next were all sequenced from one sample in a study of shared clonotypes between healthy human individuals. The assay was immunoSEQ multiplex PCR, and TCRdb's table has in-frame clones only and misses some. The table shows under 600,000 clones, with around 97% occurring only once. The material sequenced was naive CD4+ T cells sorted from blood. Stated subset: CD45RA+ positively selected. Receptors originate from a woman aged 25 to 45 in good health.

The rearrangement links TRBV10-3 to TRBJ2-2; D unclear. Per germline, CDR1 ENHRY and CDR2 SYGVKD. The ends were cut back, 2 bases at V and 0 bases at J, with 13 bases in the middle. The CDR3 runs to 17 residues. The CDR3 DNA reads TGTGCCATCAGTGAGAGGACCATACAACCGAACACCGGGGAGCTGTTTTTT. Protein: CAISERTIQPNTGELFF.

Only one count was recorded for this clone. The chain employs TRBV6-5 and TRBJ2-3; D remains ambiguous. This CDR3 comprises 11 residues. Germline CDR1 and CDR2: MNHEY and SVGAGI. V was trimmed by 8 bases and J by 0 bases, leaving 3 bases between them. CDR3 DNA: TGTGCCAGCGGGAGCACAGATACGCAGTATTTT. Translated, it gives CASGSTDTQYF.

V is TRBV6-4 and J is TRBJ2-3, with D tentatively TRBD2 (7 bases). This CDR3 contains 17 residues. Trimming cost V 2 bases and J 6 bases, with 21 bases left between them. Germline V gene data show CDR1 as MRHNA and CDR2 as SNTAGT. The CDR3 sequence is CASSDQLRLGGRDTQYF. The CDR3 DNA reads as TGTGCCAGCAGTGACCAACTTCGACTGGGGGGGCGGGATACGCAGTATTTT.

This clone was detected a few times. This CDR3 is also generated by other DNA sequences in the sample. The chain recombines TRBV7-9 with TRBJ2-7, with 9 bases matching TRBD2. This CDR3 region has 14 residues. The junction had 8 bases not matched to a gene; V was cut back by 5 bases and J by 6 bases. The germline V gene encodes CDR1 SEHNR and CDR2 FQNEAQ (reference sequence). The CDR3 DNA reads TGTGCCAGCAGCCCTATAGCGGGAGCTGGCGAGCAGTACTTC. It is translated as CASSPIAGAGEQYF.

The chain links TRBV7-6 to TRBJ2-7, with 7 positions matching TRBD2. V lost 2 bases, J lost 1 base, and 2 bases stayed unmatched. The CDR3 covers 14 residues. The germline gives CDR1 SGHVS, CDR2 FNYEAQ. This chain's CDR3 is CASSLWEGSYEQYF. CDR3 bases: TGTGCCAGCAGCTTATGGGAGGGTTCCTACGAGCAGTACTTC.

The CDR3 spells CASSLGRTDDYNEKLFF. The CDR3 nucleotides read TGTGCCAGCAGCTTGGGGAGGACAGATGACTATAATGAAAAACTGTTTTTT. The rearrangement links TRBV5-4 to TRBJ1-4, with D possibly TRBD1 on 6 matching bases. Deletions cut 0 bases from V and 4 bases from J, with 16 bases between. This CDR3 spans 17 amino acids. Germline CDR1 is SGHNT and CDR2 is YYREEE (reference sequence).

V usage is TRBV6-5 and J usage is TRBJ2-3, with D possibly being TRBD1 or TRBD2 (5 bases each). This CDR3 comprises 14 residues. CDR1 MNHEY and CDR2 SVGAGI come from the germline V gene. V lost 2 bases and J lost 4, with 10 bases in between. The CDR3 spells CASSYGTRADTQYF. In DNA, the CDR3 is TGTGCCAGCAGTTACGGGACCCGGGCAGATACGCAGTATTTT.

The chain recombines TRBV10-1 with TRBJ2-3; D is ambiguous. The CDR3 is 12 amino acids. V lost 4 bases and J 5 bases, leaving 7 bases between the germline ends. From germline, CDR1 is WNHNN and CDR2 SYGVQD (reference sequence). CDR3 bases: TGCGCCAGCAGTGGATCCGGAGATACGCAGTATTTT. It codes for CASSGSGDTQYF.

On this clone: The junction does not match germline at one end; this may be a read error. The genes are TRBV6-5 and TRBJ1-2; 7 bases match TRBD1. Germline V gives CDR1 MNHEY, CDR2 SVGAGI. The CDR3 has 13 residues. CDR3 residues: CASTPRPGTADYF. The CDR3 nucleotides read TGTGCCAGCACACCAAGGCCCGGGACAGCGGACTACTTC.

The chain joins TRBV10-3 to TRBJ2-7; D is unresolved. V lost 3 bases to trimming and J lost 3 bases, with 6 bases between them. In germline, CDR1 is ENHRY, CDR2 SYGVKD. The CDR3 runs to 12 residues. The CDR3 coding sequence is TGTGCCATCAGTGATTTTAACTACGAGCAGTACTTC. Protein sequence: CAISDFNYEQYF.

This clone was picked up one time. The chain has TRBV16 and TRBJ1-4; maybe TRBD1 (5 bases). Germline V CDR1 and CDR2: KGHSY, FQNENV. The CDR3 consists of 17 residues. With 0 bases removed from V and 5 bases from J, the gap between germline ends came to 16 bases. This chain's CDR3 is CASSQSVSDSRNEKLFF. As DNA, the CDR3 is TGTGCCAGCAGCCAATCCGTAAGTGACAGTCGCAATGAAAAACTGTTTTTT.

The chain couples TRBV19 to TRBJ2-1; 8 nucleotides align to TRBD1. Germline CDR1 and CDR2: LNHDA and SQIVND (reference sequence). J was trimmed by 4 bases and V by 2 bases; bases with no gene match: 7. CDR3 length equals 16 residues. For the CDR3, the DNA is TGTGCCAGTAGTATAAGGGGACAGGAGTCGTACAATGAGCAGTTCTTC. This gives the protein CASSIRGQESYNEQFF.

The chain links TRBV6-6 to TRBJ1-1; TRBD1 is a possible D gene (5 bases). There are 13 residues in the CDR3. CDR1 and CDR2 from the germline V gene are MNHNY and SVGAGI (reference sequence). The germline V and J ends were trimmed by 6 bases and 5 bases, with 13 bases remaining between them. The CDR3 here is CASRPRGRTEAFF. The CDR3 DNA sequence: TGTGCCAGCAGACCGCGGGGGAGGACTGAAGCTTTCTTT.

This chain uses TRBV9 with TRBJ1-4; no firm D call. Germline lookup yields CDR1 SGDLS and CDR2 YYNGEE. The CDR3 has 12 amino acids. The V gene lost 0 bases and the J gene lost 8 bases, with 5 bases spanning the gap. CDR3 in amino acids: CASSVGVEKLFF. In DNA form, the CDR3 reads TGTGCCAGCAGCGTAGGCGTGGAAAAACTGTTTTTT.

This clone turned up a few times. The chain employs TRBV25-1 and TRBJ2-7; 7 bases agree with TRBD2. Germline lookup yields CDR1 MGHDK and CDR2 SYGVNS. The length of the CDR3 is 14 residues. V shed 5 bases, J shed 0 bases, and the junction held 4 bases outside the gene matches. DNA of the CDR3: TGTGCCAGCAGTAGAGCGGGGAGCTCCTACGAGCAGTACTTC. This gives the protein CASSRAGSSYEQYF.

The rearrangement uses TRBV28 and TRBJ2-3; TRBD1 matches at 7 bases. Germline values: CDR1 MDHEN, CDR2 SYDVKM. V shed 6 bases and J 5 bases; nucleotides not matched to a gene: 8. The CDR3 has 14 residues. The CDR3 sequence is CASSNRGLVDTQYF. The CDR3 nucleotides are TGTGCCAGCAGCAACAGGGGATTGGTAGATACGCAGTATTTT. Combining the CDR3 with reference TRBV28 and TRBJ2-3 gives the whole variable domain DVKVTQSSRYLVKRTGEKVFLECVQDMDHENMFWYRQDPGLGLRLIYFSYDVKMKEKGDIPEGYSVSREKKERFSLILESASTNQTSMYLCASSNRGLVDTQYFGPGTRLTVL.

This chain links TRBV20-1 with TRBJ2-2; D gene ambiguous. Trimming took 5 bases from V and 4 from J, leaving 5 bases between them. CDR1 and CDR2 from the germline V gene are DFQATT and SNEGSKA (reference sequence). The CDR3 has 11 amino acids. The CDR3: CSAYSTGELFF. The CDR3 DNA sequence: TGCAGTGCTTATAGCACCGGGGAGCTGTTTTTT.

The chain employs TRBV6-1 and TRBJ2-7; maybe TRBD2 (6 bases). The germline CDR1 and CDR2 sequences are MNHNS and SASEGT. The CDR3 runs to 11 residues. V lost 7 bases and J lost 4, with 8 bases in between. The CDR3 loop is CASIREYEQYF. The CDR3 DNA sequence: TGTGCCAGCATTCGGGAGTACGAGCAGTACTTC.

The rearrangement links TRBV5-1 to TRBJ2-2; 13 bases agree with TRBD2. There are 18 residues in the CDR3. Germline V gene lookup returns CDR1 SGHRS and CDR2 YFSETQ. The junction had 9 bases not matched to a gene; V was cut back by 4 bases and J by 3 bases. The CDR3 is CASSSLTSGRQHTGELFF. Written as DNA, the CDR3 is TGCGCCAGCAGCAGCCTGACTAGCGGGAGGCAGCACACCGGGGAGCTGTTTTTT.

The chain carries TRBV2 and TRBJ1-5; no reliable D call. Germline V gene data show CDR1 as SNHLY and CDR2 as FYNNEI. The CDR3 spans 14 residues. Trimming cost V 6 bases and J 0 bases, with 9 bases left between them. The CDR3 region has the DNA TGTGCCAGCAGCACGTTAGATAGCAATCAGCCCCAGCATTTT. It translates to CASSTLDSNQPQHF.

This rearrangement joins TRBV7-6 to TRBJ2-1; possibly TRBD2 for D (6 bases). V was cut by 5 bases and J by 10 bases, with 27 bases left in between. The CDR3 sequence is 17 residues long. Germline CDR1 and CDR2: SGHVS and FNYEAQ. CDR3 region: CASSPGRGQGRGDEQFF. The CDR3 DNA sequence: TGTGCCAGCAGCCCCGGAAGAGGCCAAGGGCGGGGTGACGAGCAGTTCTTC.

The gene calls are TRBV9 and TRBJ2-3, with 8 bases that match TRBD2. CDR3 length: 15 residues. Germline V lookup: CDR1 SGDLS, CDR2 YYNGEE. Trimming took 4 bases from V and 0 from J; bases not matched to a gene: 4. The CDR3 reads CASSTTSGSTDTQYF. CDR3 in DNA: TGTGCCAGCAGCACAACTAGCGGTAGCACAGATACGCAGTATTTT.

This chain links TRBV5-4 with TRBJ2-3; 8 bases are shared with TRBD2. CDR3 length equals 16 residues. J lost 3 bases, V lost 4 bases, and 10 bases had no gene match. The germline CDR1 and CDR2 sequences are SGHNT and YYREEE (reference sequence). CDR3 bases: TGTGCCAGCAGCCCGGGCTCCGGGAGGGTAACAGATACGCAGTATTTT. It translates to CASSPGSGRVTDTQYF.

This clone has only one observation. This chain uses TRBV10-2 with TRBJ2-7; tentatively, D is TRBD2 (6 bases). Trimming cost V 3 bases and J 1 base, with 13 bases left between them. The germline V gene has CDR1 WSHSY and CDR2 SAAADI. The CDR3 runs to 15 residues. CDR3 residues: CASSDGGKGSYEQYF. The CDR3 DNA reads as TGCGCCAGCAGTGACGGCGGGAAGGGTTCCTACGAGCAGTACTTC.

V usage is TRBV2 and J usage is TRBJ2-5, with 9 nucleotides matching TRBD2. The germline V gene has CDR1 SNHLY and CDR2 FYNNEI. The CDR3 covers 16 residues. V lost 6 bases and J lost 5; bases outside the gene matches: 13. CDR3 sequence reads: CASSHVAGGPRETQYF. The CDR3, as DNA: TGTGCCAGCAGCCACGTGGCGGGAGGGCCTCGGGAGACCCAGTACTTC. Filled out from reference TRBV2 and TRBJ2-5, the complete variable domain reads EPEVTQTPSHQVTQMGQEVILRCVPISNHLYFYWYRQILGQKVEFLVSFYNNEISEKSEIFDDQFSVERPDGSNFTLKIRSTKLEDSAMYFCASSHVAGGPRETQYFGPGTRLLVL.